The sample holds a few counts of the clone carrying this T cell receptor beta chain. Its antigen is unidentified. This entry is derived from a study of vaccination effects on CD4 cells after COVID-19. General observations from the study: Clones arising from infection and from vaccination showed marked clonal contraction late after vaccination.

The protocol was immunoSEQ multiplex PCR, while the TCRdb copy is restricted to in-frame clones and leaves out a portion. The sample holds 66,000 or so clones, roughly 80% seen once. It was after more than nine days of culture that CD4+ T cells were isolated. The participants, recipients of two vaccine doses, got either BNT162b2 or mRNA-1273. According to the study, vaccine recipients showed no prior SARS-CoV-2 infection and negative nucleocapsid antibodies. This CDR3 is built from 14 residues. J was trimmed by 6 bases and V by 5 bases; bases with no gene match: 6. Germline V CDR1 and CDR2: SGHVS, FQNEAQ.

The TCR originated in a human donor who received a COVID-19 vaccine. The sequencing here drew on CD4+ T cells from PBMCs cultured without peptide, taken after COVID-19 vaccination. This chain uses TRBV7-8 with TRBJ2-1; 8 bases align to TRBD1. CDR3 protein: CASSPGQAVNEQFF. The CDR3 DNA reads TGTGCCAGCAGCCCGGGACAGGCAGTCAATGAGCAGTTCTTC.